These T cell receptor beta chains were read from a single sample in a study of blood T cell repertoires in COVID-19. TCRdb keeps only in-frame clones here, not all; method: immunoSEQ multiplex PCR. The repertoire consists of roughly 120,000 clones, with about nine tenths occurring once and the leading ten covering approximately 1.9%. Sequencing was done on a sample of peripheral blood. Receptors were obtained from a human donor with active COVID-19. The donor label of this sample is uncertain. CDR3s include the opening cysteine and the closing phenylalanine or tryptophan. The D gene is left open where the match is weak. The size entry is marked missing in some rows and otherwise reads once, few, many or a size class.

D gene	J gene	clone size	V gene	CDR3 DNA	CDR3 protein
NA	TRBJ1-1	NA	TRBV5-1	TGCGCCAGCAGAATCGCAGGAACTGCGAACACTGAAGCTTTCTTT	CASRIAGTANTEAFF
NA	TRBJ1-4	once	TRBV12-3/TRBV12-4	TGTGCCAGCAGGACTGCGACTGAAAAACTGTTTTTT	CASRTATEKLFF
TRBD2	TRBJ2-1	NA	TRBV7-6	TGTGCCAGCAGCCTACTCGGGAGGACTAGCGGGCTTCTGAATGAGCAGTTCTTC	CASSLLGRTSGLLNEQFF
NA	TRBJ2-2	NA	TRBV6-5	TGTGCCAGCAGGGAGGGGTTAGATGACACCGGGGAGCTGTTTTTT	CASREGLDDTGELFF
TRBD1	TRBJ2-3	NA	TRBV3-1/TRBV3-2	TGTGCCAGCAGCCAAGATGCATTTTCCCGGACAGGGGAAGGGTGGGATTCCACAGATACGCAGTATTTT	CASSQDAFSRTGEGWDSTDTQYF
TRBD1	TRBJ1-6	NA	TRBV7-2	TGTGCCAGCAGCTTAACGGGACAGACCTCCTATAATTCACCCCTCCACTTT	CASSLTGQTSYNSPLHF
TRBD2	TRBJ2-3	NA	TRBV5-6	TGTGCCAGCAGCTATATTATAGCGGGAAGGGCAGATACGCAGTATTTT	CASSYIIAGRADTQYF
TRBD2	TRBJ2-5	NA	TRBV29-1	TGCAGCGTTGTATATGATAGCGGGGTGGGGGAGACCCAGTACTTC	CSVVYDSGVGETQYF
NA	TRBJ1-2	NA	TRBV11-2	TGTGCCAGCAGCTTTGTCAGGGCACATGGCTACACCTTC	CASSFVRAHGYTF
TRBD2	TRBJ2-3	once	TRBV7-9	TGTGCCAGCAGCCCCGTTAGGGCTAGCGGGGGTGGCACGCAGTATTTT	CASSPVRASGGGTQYF
NA	TRBJ2-3	NA	TRBV28	TGTGCCAGCAGCTCGCAGGGTGTGCCCACAGATACGCAGTATTTT	CASSSQGVPTDTQYF
TRBD1	TRBJ2-1	once	TRBV10-3	TGTGCCATCAGTGAGGGACAGGGGAGGGACAATGAGCAGTTCTTC	CAISEGQGRDNEQFF
TRBD2	TRBJ2-5	NA	TRBV19	TGTGCCAGTAGTATAGGCGGGAGCCAAGAGACCCAGTACTTC	CASSIGGSQETQYF
NA	TRBJ2-3	few	TRBV5-4	TGTGCCAGCAGCCAAAGACTAGTGGTTTCAGATACGCAGTATTTT	CASSQRLVVSDTQYF
TRBD2	TRBJ2-1	NA	TRBV4-3	TGCGCCAGCAGCCAAGCATTACTAGCGGGTAATGAGCAGTTCTTC	CASSQALLAGNEQFF
NA	TRBJ2-7	NA	TRBV28	TGTGCCAGCAGTTTACACAACTCCTACGAGCAGTACTTC	CASSLHNSYEQYF
TRBD1	TRBJ1-3	NA	TRBV9	TGTGCCAGCGGCCTCACAGGGGGCTCTGGAAACACCATATATTTT	CASGLTGGSGNTIYF
NA	TRBJ1-6	NA	TRBV5-8	TGTGCCAGCAGCCTGACAGGTCTTTGGCTGGGTAATTCACCCCTCCACTTT	CASSLTGLWLGNSPLHF
NA	TRBJ1-5	NA	TRBV7-2	TGTGCCAGCAGCGTATCAGGGGCCGGCCAGCCCCAGCATTTT	CASSVSGAGQPQHF
TRBD1	TRBJ2-1	NA	TRBV2	TGTGCCAGAGGGACAGCCTCCTACAATGAGCAGTTCTTC	CARGTASYNEQFF
NA	TRBJ1-1	NA	TRBV5-4	TGTGCCACCCTCCGGGGGGGAAGAGGCGACACTGAAGCTTTCTTT	CATLRGGRGDTEAFF
NA	TRBJ1-1	NA	TRBV7-8	TGTGCCAGCAAACGGTGGGGGGAAACTAACACTGAAGCTTTCTTT	CASKRWGETNTEAFF
TRBD2	TRBJ2-3	once	TRBV10-3	TGTGCCATCAGTTTAAACGGGGGGGCCACAGATACGCAGTATTTT	CAISLNGGATDTQYF
TRBD2	TRBJ2-3	NA	TRBV4-1	TGCGCCAGCAGCCAAGACCCTAGCGGGGGCGGCACAGATACGCAGTATTTT	CASSQDPSGGGTDTQYF
NA	TRBJ2-3	once	TRBV5-1	TGCGCCAGCAGCTTGGCCTTGGCAGCAGATACGCAGTATTTT	CASSLALAADTQYF
TRBD2	TRBJ2-3	NA	TRBV27	TGTGCCAGCCAAATGGGACTAGCGGGGGGATATATCACAGATACGCAGTATTTT	CASQMGLAGGYITDTQYF
NA	TRBJ2-7	NA	TRBV5-6	TGTGCCAGCAGCAAACCGGGACACGGAGCCTACGAGCAGTACTTC	CASSKPGHGAYEQYF
NA	TRBJ1-3	NA	TRBV4-3	TGCGCCAGCAGCCAATTGGGGGGGCTTGGAAACACCATATATTTT	CASSQLGGLGNTIYF
NA	TRBJ1-4	NA	TRBV18	TGTGCCAGCTCACCCCTACAGGCAACTAATGAAAAACTGTTTTTT	CASSPLQATNEKLFF
NA	TRBJ2-5	NA	TRBV5-1	TGCGCCAGCAGCTTGGGCCAAGGGGTCGACCAAGAGACCCAGTACTTC	CASSLGQGVDQETQYF
NA	TRBJ1-3	NA	TRBV6-2/TRBV6-3	TGTGCCAGCAGTTACGCGGGAAACACCATATATTTT	CASSYAGNTIYF
NA	TRBJ2-3	NA	TRBV4-2	TGTGCCAGCAAAACCAAAAGCGGGTGGGATACGCAGTATTTT	CASKTKSGWDTQYF
TRBD2	TRBJ2-1	NA	TRBV4-3	TGCGCCAGCAGCACCGGACTAGCGGGGTGGGGTGAGCAGTTCTTC	CASSTGLAGWGEQFF
NA	TRBJ1-1	NA	TRBV6-1	TGTGCCAGCAGTGAATTGGGGGGTGTGAACACTGAAGCTTTCTTT	CASSELGGVNTEAFF
NA	TRBJ2-3	NA	TRBV9	TGTGCCAGCAGTAAGGGGCCAGATACGCAGTATTTT	CASSKGPDTQYF
NA	TRBJ1-1	few	TRBV5-6	TGTGCCAGCAGCTTGGAGAGGGTACTGAACACTGAAGCTTTCTTT	CASSLERVLNTEAFF
NA	TRBJ1-2	NA	TRBV27	TGTGCCAGCAGTCTCTCTTTCCCTACTGTCTATGGCTACACCTTC	CASSLSFPTVYGYTF
NA	TRBJ1-3	NA	TRBV5-1	TGCGCCAGCAGCTTGGGTGGGACAGGAAACACCATATATTTT	CASSLGGTGNTIYF
NA	TRBJ1-5	NA	TRBV30	TGTGCCTGGAGTGTAGCGGGTCAGCCCCAGCATTTT	CAWSVAGQPQHF
TRBD2	TRBJ2-3	NA	TRBV7-6	TGTGCCAGCAGCTTACTAGCGGCGAACACAGATACGCAGTATTTT	CASSLLAANTDTQYF
NA	TRBJ2-3	NA	TRBV11-2	TGTGCCAGCAGCACGGGACTTTCCACAGATACGCAGTATTTT	CASSTGLSTDTQYF
NA	TRBJ2-7	few	TRBV7-9	TGTGCCAGCAGCTTAGTTCACAGGTCCTACGAGCAGTACTTC	CASSLVHRSYEQYF
NA	TRBJ1-1	NA	TRBV2	TGTGCCAGCAGTGAATTTCGGGGGACTGAAGCTTTCTTT	CASSEFRGTEAFF
NA	TRBJ1-3	NA	TRBV2	TGTGCCAGCAGGCCGCGAGCAGGAAACACCATATATTTT	CASRPRAGNTIYF
TRBD2	TRBJ2-3	NA	TRBV4-2	TGTGCCAGCAGCCAAGATCTATTACGCGCTAGCGGGGCCGCAGATACGCAGTATTTT	CASSQDLLRASGAADTQYF
NA	TRBJ1-3	once	TRBV2	TGTGCCAGCACCGATTCGAAAGGGGCAGGTCGCACCATATATTTT	CASTDSKGAGRTIYF
TRBD2	TRBJ2-1	few	TRBV6-2/TRBV6-3	TGTGCCAGCAGTACGCCTGCGGGACTACTTTGGAATGAGCAGTTCTTC	CASSTPAGLLWNEQFF
NA	TRBJ2-3	NA	TRBV7-3	TGTGCCAGCAGCTTAAGTGGCGGGAGCACAGATACGCAGTATTTT	CASSLSGGSTDTQYF
TRBD1	TRBJ2-7	NA	TRBV25-1	TGTGCCAGCAGTGATTATGTCGGACAGGGGAAATACGAGCAGTACTTC	CASSDYVGQGKYEQYF
NA	TRBJ2-1	NA	TRBV30	TGTGCCTGGAGCGGTCTCGGGGAATTGAGCTCCTACAATGAGCAGTTCTTC	CAWSGLGELSSYNEQFF
NA	TRBJ1-2	NA	TRBV7-9	TGTGCCAGCAGCGACCGGGAGTACCTGGGGGGCTACACCTTC	CASSDREYLGGYTF
TRBD2	TRBJ2-3	NA	TRBV19	TGTGCTAGCGGGGAGAAAAAACCGGGCACAGATACGCAGTATTTT	CASGEKKPGTDTQYF
NA	TRBJ2-3	NA	TRBV4-3	TGCGCCAGCAGCCAAGATATTATACGGACAGCTAGCACAGATACGCAGTATTTT	CASSQDIIRTASTDTQYF
TRBD2	TRBJ2-1	NA	TRBV12-5	TGTGCTAGTGGTTTCGATCACGGGCGGGGGTCACGGGAGCAGTTCTTC	CASGFDHGRGSREQFF
NA	TRBJ1-2	NA	TRBV4-3	TGCGCCAGCAGCCAGGACACATTCACGGCGACTAACTATGGCTACACCTTC	CASSQDTFTATNYGYTF
NA	TRBJ1-3	once	TRBV4-3	TGCGCCAGCAGCCAAGATAGCGGACTGAGCTCTGGAAACACCATATATTTT	CASSQDSGLSSGNTIYF
NA	TRBJ1-2	NA	TRBV2	TGTGCCAGCACTAGGGGAACGTCAGGTTACTATGGCTACACCTTC	CASTRGTSGYYGYTF